The 26 T cell receptor beta chains given below trace back to one sample, sequenced in a study of T cell responses to AZD1222 COVID-19 vaccine. The assay was immunoSEQ multiplex PCR, and TCRdb's table has in-frame clones only and misses some. The repertoire holds about 88,000 clones, with roughly nine tenths as singletons. Sequences were derived from peripheral blood, sampled 28 days after the second AZD1222 dose. The origin of the receptors is an adult who received the AZD1222 COVID-19 vaccine.

This chain joins TRBV5-1 and TRBJ2-7; D may be TRBD1 (5 bases). Trimming shortened V by 4 bases and J by 0 bases, and 11 bases separated the two germline ends. CDR1 and CDR2 (germline): SGHRS, YFSETQ. The CDR3 length is 14 residues. CDR3 residues: CASSHDRDSYEQYF. The CDR3 DNA sequence: TGCGCCAGCAGCCACGACAGAGACTCCTACGAGCAGTACTTC.

Here the CDR3 DNA reads TGTGCCAGCAGCTTGTCCGTATCAGATACGCAGTATTTT. It translates to CASSLSVSDTQYF. V is TRBV5-5 and J is TRBJ2-3; D ambiguous. Trimming removed 1 base at V and 4 bases at J, with 7 bases between. Germline CDR1 SGHKS, CDR2 YYEKEE (reference sequence). The length of the CDR3 is 13 residues.

The chain's CDR3 is CASSFGSANTGELFF. The CDR3 nucleotides read TGCGCCAGCAGCTTTGGGAGCGCGAACACCGGGGAGCTGTTTTTT. The chain is built from TRBV5-1 and TRBJ2-2; maybe TRBD2 (5 bases). The ends were cut back, 2 bases at V and 0 bases at J, with 8 bases in the middle. This CDR3 spans 15 amino acids. CDR1 SGHRS and CDR2 YFSETQ come from the germline V gene.

V usage is TRBV6-5 and J usage is TRBJ1-6; D is unclear. This CDR3 contains 15 residues. Looked up from germline, CDR1 is MNHEY and CDR2 is SVGAGI. V lost 0 bases to trimming and J lost 7 bases, with 10 bases between them. CDR3 in DNA: TGTGCCAGCAGTTACTCAGGGTCTCGGAATTCACCCCTCCACTTT. Amino acids: CASSYSGSRNSPLHF.

V gene TRBV7-8 combines with J gene TRBJ1-5; D not resolved. Per germline, CDR1 SGHVS and CDR2 FQNEAQ. CDR3 length equals 17 residues. Trimming shortened V by 1 base and J by 0 bases, and 13 bases separated the two germline ends. Here the CDR3 reads CASSLVSSSYSNQPQHF. For the CDR3, the DNA is TGTGCCAGCAGCTTAGTGAGCAGTAGCTATAGCAATCAGCCCCAGCATTTT.

J is TRBJ2-2 and V is TRBV19, with a weak D call TRBD1 (6 bases). The CDR3 is 14 residues long. Trimming pared 6 bases from V and 4 bases from J, leaving 12 bases between. The germline CDR1 and CDR2 sequences are LNHDA and SQIVND (reference sequence). The CDR3 DNA sequence: TGTGCCAGTAGAGTCCAGGGGCCCACCGGGGAGCTGTTTTTT. Its translation is CASRVQGPTGELFF. Using reference TRBV19 and TRBJ2-2 for the parts outside the CDR3, the full variable domain is DGGITQSPKYLFRKEGQNVTLSCEQNLNHDAMYWYRQDPGQGLRLIYYSQIVNDFQKGDIAEGYSVSREKKESFPLTVTSAQKNPTAFYLCASRVQGPTGELFFGEGSRLTVL.

The J gene is TRBJ1-2, the V gene TRBV6-2 or TRBV6-3; D perhaps matches TRBD1 (6 bases). V was cut by 6 bases and J by 3 bases, with 23 bases left in between. The CDR3 has 17 amino acids. Germline loops: CDR1 MNHEY, CDR2 SVGEGT. CDR3: CASSRRQDQPAHYGYTF. In DNA form, the CDR3 reads TGTGCCAGCAGCCGTCGACAGGATCAGCCGGCTCACTATGGCTACACCTTC.

The chain has TRBV28 and TRBJ1-4, with D perhaps TRBD1 (6 bases). V was pared by 5 bases and J by 12 bases, with 19 bases between. The CDR3 runs to 14 residues. Germline V gene sequence: CDR1 MDHEN, CDR2 SYDVKM. The CDR3 DNA is TGTGCCAGCAGTCCCTCCGGCGGACAGAAAGAACTGTTTTTT. Translation gives CASSPSGGQKELFF.

The chain couples TRBV7-9 to TRBJ2-5; D uncertain. V was pared by 3 bases and J by 5 bases, with 10 bases between. This CDR3 comprises 13 residues. Germline V CDR1 and CDR2: SEHNR, FQNEAQ (reference sequence). The CDR3 is CASSLSAYETQYF. CDR3 coding DNA: TGTGCCAGCAGCTTGTCGGCTTATGAGACCCAGTACTTC.

The V gene is TRBV7-6, the J gene TRBJ1-1; no reliable D call. The CDR3 has 16 residues. From germline, CDR1 is SGHVS and CDR2 FNYEAQ. Trimming left V 5 bases short and J 1 base short, with 17 bases between. The CDR3 DNA sequence: TGTGCCAGCAGCAGGATACCAGGCGGGCAGAACACTGAAGCTTTCTTT. Protein product: CASSRIPGGQNTEAFF.

The V gene is TRBV18, the J gene TRBJ1-2; D not certain. This CDR3 comprises 13 residues. Trimming took off 1 base at V and 2 bases at J, with 5 bases between the two ends. CDR1 KGHSH and CDR2 LQKENI come from the germline V gene. This CDR3 is CASSPQTNYGYTF. CDR3 in DNA: TGTGCCAGCTCACCACAGACCAACTATGGCTACACCTTC. The full variable domain, rest sourced from reference TRBV18 and TRBJ1-2, is NAGVMQNPRHLVRRRGQEARLRCSPMKGHSHVYWYRQLPEEGLKFMVYLQKENIIDESGMPKERFSAEFPKEGPSILRIQQVVRGDSAAYFCASSPQTNYGYTFGSGTRLTVV.

This sequence joins TRBV11-2 and TRBJ2-7; D is unresolved. Germline V gives CDR1 SGHAT, CDR2 FQNNGV. Deletions cut 5 bases from V and 3 bases from J, with 5 bases between. CDR3 length: 11 residues. CDR3 in DNA: TGTGCCAGCAGCCCAAGCTACGAGCAGTACTTC. It translates to CASSPSYEQYF.

This chain uses TRBV19 with TRBJ2-7; possibly TRBD1 for D (5 bases). CDR3 length: 13 amino acids. V was pared by 0 bases and J by 5 bases, with 8 bases between. The V gene's germline CDR1 is LNHDA and CDR2 SQIVND (reference sequence). CDR3 in DNA: TGTGCCAGTAGTATAGAACAGGCCCACGAGCAGTACTTC. Amino acids: CASSIEQAHEQYF.

The chain carries TRBV2 and TRBJ2-1, with 7 bases identical to TRBD2. The germline V gene encodes CDR1 SNHLY and CDR2 FYNNEI. The CDR3 spans 17 residues. V dropped 6 bases and J dropped 5; count of bases not matched to a gene: 16. The CDR3 DNA reads TGTGCCAGCAGACAGATGGGGGGGGACCCCAAGAACAATGAGCAGTTCTTC. It codes for CASRQMGGDPKNNEQFF.

V and J are TRBV27 and TRBJ1-5; a possible D gene is TRBD1 (6 bases). Deletions cut 5 bases from V and 3 bases from J, with 11 bases between. This CDR3 spans 14 amino acids. Germline CDR1 reads MNHEY; CDR2 reads SMNVEV (reference sequence). The CDR3 loop reads CASSPQGYNQPQHF. The CDR3 region has the DNA TGTGCCAGCAGTCCGCAGGGGTACAATCAGCCCCAGCATTTT.

The gene calls are TRBV11-2 and TRBJ2-7; 10 bases agree with TRBD1. The CDR3 consists of 15 residues. CDR1 and CDR2 from the germline V gene are SGHAT and FQNNGV. The junction had 7 bases not matched to a gene; V was cut back by 4 bases and J by 4 bases. The CDR3 sequence is CASSYRDRGFYEQYF. As DNA, the CDR3 is TGTGCCAGCAGCTATCGGGACAGGGGATTTTACGAGCAGTACTTC.

V is TRBV11-3 and J is TRBJ1-4; no reliable D call. CDR1 and CDR2 from the germline V gene are SGHNT and YENEEA. CDR3 length equals 14 residues. V was trimmed by 4 bases and J by 2 bases, leaving 8 bases between them. The DNA of the CDR3 is TGTGCCAGCAGCTCTTGGGAGACTAATGAAAAACTGTTTTTT. Translating it yields CASSSWETNEKLFF.

This clone was seen only a few times. The chain has TRBV19 and TRBJ1-2, with TRBD1 as a possible D gene (5 bases). Germline loops: CDR1 LNHDA, CDR2 SQIVND (reference sequence). V lost 9 bases, J lost 6 bases, and 11 bases lay in between. The CDR3 is 11 residues long. The chain's CDR3 is CASRVGHGYTF. The CDR3 DNA follows: TGTGCCAGCCGCGTGGGGCATGGCTACACCTTC.

This clone was detected a few times. Germline is not matched at one junction end, which may reflect a read error. This rearrangement joins TRBV19 to TRBJ1-6, with D hard to call. The CDR3 is 12 residues long. Germline V gives CDR1 LNHDA, CDR2 SQIVND (reference sequence). The CDR3 loop is CASSLDNSPLHF. Here the CDR3 DNA reads TGTGCCAGTAGTTTAGATAATTCACCCCTCCACTTT.

The rearrangement links TRBV19 to TRBJ1-1; D is undetermined. Germline CDR1 is LNHDA and CDR2 is SQIVND (reference sequence). The CDR3 length is 14 residues. Trimming pared 7 bases from V and 5 bases from J, leaving 17 bases between. In DNA form, the CDR3 reads TGTGCCAGTAACCTTGCGGGTTGGGGAACTGAAGCTTTCTTT. Protein: CASNLAGWGTEAFF. The variable domain in full, completed from reference TRBV19 and TRBJ1-1, reads DGGITQSPKYLFRKEGQNVTLSCEQNLNHDAMYWYRQDPGQGLRLIYYSQIVNDFQKGDIAEGYSVSREKKESFPLTVTSAQKNPTAFYLCASNLAGWGTEAFFGQGTRLTVV.

The J gene is TRBJ2-3, the V gene TRBV30, with D possibly being TRBD1 or TRBD2 (5 bases each). The V gene lost 3 bases and the J gene lost 2 bases, with 9 bases spanning the gap. CDR3 length equals 13 residues. Germline V gene sequence: CDR1 GTSNPN, CDR2 SVGIG (reference sequence). Here the CDR3 reads CAWRRGPTDTQYF. CDR3 in DNA: TGTGCCTGGAGGAGGGGACCCACAGATACGCAGTATTTT.

This chain connects TRBV19 to TRBJ1-5; TRBD1 aligns across 7 bases. Germline CDR1 reads LNHDA; CDR2 reads SQIVND (reference sequence). The CDR3 extends over 15 amino acids. V shed 7 bases and J 6 bases; nucleotides not matched to a gene: 12. The CDR3 nucleotides are TGTGCCAGTACCGAGAGACAGGGAGGTATTCAGCCCCAGCATTTT. Its translation: CASTERQGGIQPQHF.

V gene TRBV10-3 combines with J gene TRBJ1-1; 7 bases fit TRBD1. Germline-derived CDR1 and CDR2 are ENHRY and SYGVKD. This CDR3 region has 14 residues. The junction had 4 bases not matched to a gene; V was cut back by 5 bases and J by 1 base. As DNA, the CDR3 is TGTGCCATCAGTAGACAGGGACAGAACACTGAAGCTTTCTTT. The encoded protein is CAISRQGQNTEAFF.

This chain uses TRBV5-1 with TRBJ2-5, with 9 bases matching TRBD1. Germline lookup yields CDR1 SGHRS and CDR2 YFSETQ. Germline trimming cut 3 bases from V and 5 bases from J; bases unmatched to any gene: 11. This CDR3 comprises 16 residues. The CDR3, as DNA: TGCGCCAGCAGCTCGATCCCGGGACAGGGTGAGGAGACCCAGTACTTC. Translation gives CASSSIPGQGEETQYF.

The chain combines TRBV5-1 with TRBJ1-2; D unresolved. Germline V gives CDR1 SGHRS, CDR2 YFSETQ. The V gene lost 1 base and the J gene lost 7 bases, with 17 bases spanning the gap. The CDR3 contains 15 residues. CDR3 region: CASSLFAVSLVGYTF. Here the CDR3 DNA reads TGCGCCAGCAGCTTGTTCGCAGTCTCGTTGGTTGGCTACACCTTC.

The genes are TRBV18 and TRBJ2-2, with a possible D match to TRBD1 (6 bases). Germline loops: CDR1 KGHSH, CDR2 LQKENI. The CDR3 covers 17 residues. Trimming took 3 bases from V and 3 from J, leaving 17 bases between them. As DNA, the CDR3 is TGTGCCAGCTCACCCCCCACAGGGATCAGGCACACCGGGGAGCTGTTTTTT. It codes for CASSPPTGIRHTGELFF.